This T cell receptor beta chain was captured by sequencing in a study of cytomegalovirus exposure and HLA in healthy donors. The overall study: Prior work identified 120 million or so unique TCR beta sequences in around 170 million T cells.

The primer mix had 60 Vbeta and 13 Jbeta primers. Clones were sequenced by immunoSEQ multiplex PCR, and TCRdb holds only the in-frame ones, with some missing. Of 150,000 to 200,000 clones listed, approximately 80% are singletons. The study, taken as a whole, reports: TCR beta V segments were, for the most part, productive about 87% or about 30% of the time in an earlier analysis. Cytomegalovirus association was assigned to 150 to 200 TCR beta chains. Rare TCR sequences predominated, though certain public TCRs were found in many donors.

For this clone: What it binds is unknown. The same CDR3 can be traced to other DNA sequences in this sample.

The CDR3 consists of 14 residues. V was cut by 6 bases and J by 6 bases, with 17 bases left in between. The germline V gene encodes CDR1 SNHLY and CDR2 FYNNEI. This receptor was obtained from a man in his fifties or sixties in good health and CMV-seropositive. The rearrangement uses TRBV2 and TRBJ1-1; TRBD1 is a possible D gene (6 bases). The sample was PBMCs. The CDR3 DNA reads as TGTGCCAGCAGGAAAGGAGAGGGGGTATCTGAAGCTTTCTTT. Translated: CASRKGEGVSEAFF.